This TCR beta chain was sequenced for a study of chemoradiotherapy in HPV16-positive cancers. Study findings and constraints: Candidate HPV-specific clones and E7-related TCR motifs grew in tumor during treatment. In HPV16-positive patients, HPV-responsive T-cell expansion tracked better recurrence-free survival.

The V end was cut by 5 bases, the J end by 6 bases, with 18 bases between. This CDR3 spans 15 amino acids. Per germline, CDR1 SEHNR and CDR2 FQNEAQ (reference sequence). Notes on this clone: Its antigen is as yet unknown.

The table came from immunoSEQ multiplex PCR; TCRdb's copy has only in-frame clones and leaves some out. The sample records more than 20,000 clones, more than 75% being singletons. The sequencing here drew on blood, taken from a patient who underwent chemoradiotherapy. The TCR originated in a human donor with HPV-associated anogenital cancer. This sequence joins TRBV7-9 and TRBJ2-3, with D perhaps being TRBD1 or TRBD2 (5 bases each). The CDR3 nucleotides read TGTGCCAGCAGCACGCGACTGGGGACGCCGGATACGCAGTATTTT. This encodes CASSTRLGTPDTQYF.